This T cell receptor beta chain was identified during a study of blood T cell repertoires in COVID-19. Background on the study: The United States, Italy and Spain were the sources of the acute and convalescent COVID-19 samples. T cells, B-cell-depleted T cells, or PBMCs provided the cDNA or gDNA that served as material.

Original methodology: Cell counts per sample came from amplifying reference gene primers. Assay used: immunoSEQ multiplex PCR; TCRdb lists only in-frame clones, some missing. The V and J calls and clone size are taken from that table; D and trimming were inferred from the DNA. The table lists nearly 95,000 clones, 87% of them singletons. This clonotype was obtained from a woman aged 80 or over with acute or convalescent COVID-19. Material for sequencing was peripheral blood.

The CDR3 DNA is TGTGCCAGCAGGTCCGGACAGTTCGAGGGATCACCCCTCCACTTT. This encodes CASRSGQFEGSPLHF. The V gene is TRBV2, the J gene TRBJ1-6, with D possibly being TRBD1 (6 bases). Trimming left V 6 bases short and J 10 bases short, with 19 bases between. This CDR3 has 15 residues. The V gene's germline CDR1 is SNHLY and CDR2 FYNNEI.